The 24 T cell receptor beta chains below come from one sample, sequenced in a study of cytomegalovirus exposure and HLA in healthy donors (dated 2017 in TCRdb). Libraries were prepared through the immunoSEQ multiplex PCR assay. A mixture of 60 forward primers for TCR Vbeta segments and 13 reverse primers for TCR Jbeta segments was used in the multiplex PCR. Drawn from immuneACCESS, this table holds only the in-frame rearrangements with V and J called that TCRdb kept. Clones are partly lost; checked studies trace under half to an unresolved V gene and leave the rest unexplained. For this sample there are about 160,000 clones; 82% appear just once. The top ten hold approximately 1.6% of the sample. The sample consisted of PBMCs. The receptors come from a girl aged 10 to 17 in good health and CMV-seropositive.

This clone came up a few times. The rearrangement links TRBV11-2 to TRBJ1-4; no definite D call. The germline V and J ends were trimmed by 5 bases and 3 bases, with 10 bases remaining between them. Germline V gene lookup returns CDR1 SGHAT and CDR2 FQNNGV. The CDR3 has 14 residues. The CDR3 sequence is CASSTREANEKLFF. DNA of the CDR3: TGTGCCAGCAGCACGAGGGAGGCTAATGAAAAACTGTTTTTT.

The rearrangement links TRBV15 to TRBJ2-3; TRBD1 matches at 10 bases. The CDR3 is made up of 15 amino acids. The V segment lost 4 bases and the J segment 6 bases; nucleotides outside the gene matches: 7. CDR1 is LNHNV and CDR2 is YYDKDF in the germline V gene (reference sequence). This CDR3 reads CATSTPGQGRDTQYF. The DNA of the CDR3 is TGTGCCACCAGCACTCCGGGACAGGGGAGGGATACGCAGTATTTT.

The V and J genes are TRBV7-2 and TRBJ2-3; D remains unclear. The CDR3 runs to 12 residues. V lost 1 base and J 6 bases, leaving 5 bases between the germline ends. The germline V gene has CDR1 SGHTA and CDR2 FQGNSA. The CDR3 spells CASSLVRDTQYF. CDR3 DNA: TGTGCCAGCAGCTTAGTACGGGATACGCAGTATTTT.

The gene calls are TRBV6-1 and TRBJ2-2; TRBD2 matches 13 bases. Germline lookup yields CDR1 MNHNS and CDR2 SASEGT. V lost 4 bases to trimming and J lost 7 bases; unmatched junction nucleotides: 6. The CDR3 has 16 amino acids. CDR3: CASSGGLAGWGGELFF. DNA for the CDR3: TGTGCCAGCAGTGGGGGACTAGCGGGATGGGGCGGGGAGCTGTTTTTT.

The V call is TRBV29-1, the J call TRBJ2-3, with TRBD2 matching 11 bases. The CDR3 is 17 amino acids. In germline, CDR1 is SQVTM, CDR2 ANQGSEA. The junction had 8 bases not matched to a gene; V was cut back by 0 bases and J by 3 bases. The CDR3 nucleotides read TGCAGCGTTGAAGATCGGCTAGCGGGAGGACGGACAGATACGCAGTATTTT. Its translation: CSVEDRLAGGRTDTQYF.

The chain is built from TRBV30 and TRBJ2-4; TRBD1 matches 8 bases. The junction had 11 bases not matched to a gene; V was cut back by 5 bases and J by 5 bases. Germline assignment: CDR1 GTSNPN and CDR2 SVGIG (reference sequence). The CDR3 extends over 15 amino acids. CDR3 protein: CAWGNQGTGENIQYF. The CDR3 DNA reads TGTGCCTGGGGGAACCAGGGGACAGGTGAAAACATTCAGTACTTC.

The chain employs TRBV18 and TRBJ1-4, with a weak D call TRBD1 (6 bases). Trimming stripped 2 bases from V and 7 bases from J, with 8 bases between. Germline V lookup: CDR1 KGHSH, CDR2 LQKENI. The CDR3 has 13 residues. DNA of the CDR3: TGTGCCAGCTCACCAACAGGGTCTGAAAAACTGTTTTTT. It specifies CASSPTGSEKLFF.

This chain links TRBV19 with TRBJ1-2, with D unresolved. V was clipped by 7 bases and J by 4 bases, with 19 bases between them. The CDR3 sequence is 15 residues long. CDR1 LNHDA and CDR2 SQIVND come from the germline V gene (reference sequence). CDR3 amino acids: CASTSHYHSGYGYTF. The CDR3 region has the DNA TGTGCCAGTACTAGTCATTACCATTCGGGCTATGGCTACACCTTC.

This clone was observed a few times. For the CDR3, the DNA is TGCAGCGCCGGACAGGGGGCGTTCACTGAAGCTTTCTTT. Its translation is CSAGQGAFTEAFF. The V call is TRBV29-1, the J call TRBJ1-1; 11 bases are a match to TRBD1. This CDR3 has 13 amino acids. From germline, CDR1 is SQVTM and CDR2 ANQGSEA. Trimming removed 7 bases from V and 4 bases from J; junction bases left unmatched: 5.

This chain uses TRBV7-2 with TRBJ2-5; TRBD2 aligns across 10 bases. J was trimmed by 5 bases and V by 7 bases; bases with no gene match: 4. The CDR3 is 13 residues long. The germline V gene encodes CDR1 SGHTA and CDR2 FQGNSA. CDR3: CASTPSGGETQYF. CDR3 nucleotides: TGTGCCAGCACCCCTAGCGGGGGCGAGACCCAGTACTTC.

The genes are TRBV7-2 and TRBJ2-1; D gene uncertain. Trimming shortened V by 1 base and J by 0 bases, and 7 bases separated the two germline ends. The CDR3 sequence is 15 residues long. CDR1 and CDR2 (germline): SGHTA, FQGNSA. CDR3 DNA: TGTGCCAGCAGCTTAGTGGTAGCCTCCTACAATGAGCAGTTCTTC. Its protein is CASSLVVASYNEQFF.

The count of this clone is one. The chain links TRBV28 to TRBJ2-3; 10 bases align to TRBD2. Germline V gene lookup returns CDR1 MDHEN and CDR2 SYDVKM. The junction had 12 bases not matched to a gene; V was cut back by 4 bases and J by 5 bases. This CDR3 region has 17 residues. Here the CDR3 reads CASSSPPVAGGGDTQYF. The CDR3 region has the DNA TGTGCCAGCAGTTCCCCTCCGGTAGCGGGGGGAGGAGATACGCAGTATTTT.

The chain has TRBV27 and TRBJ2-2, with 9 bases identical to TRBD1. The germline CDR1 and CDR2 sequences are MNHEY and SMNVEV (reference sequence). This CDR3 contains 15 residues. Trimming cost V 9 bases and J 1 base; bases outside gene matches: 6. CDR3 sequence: CASRRDRVNTGELFF. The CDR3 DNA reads TGTGCCAGTCGCCGGGACAGGGTGAACACCGGGGAGCTGTTTTTT.

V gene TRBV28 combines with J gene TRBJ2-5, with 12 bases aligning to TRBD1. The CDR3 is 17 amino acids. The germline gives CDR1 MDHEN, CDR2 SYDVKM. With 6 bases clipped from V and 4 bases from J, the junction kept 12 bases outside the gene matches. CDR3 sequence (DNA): TGTGCCAGCAGCGCAACCTGGGGGACAGGGGGCACAGAGACCCAGTACTTC. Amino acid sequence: CASSATWGTGGTETQYF.

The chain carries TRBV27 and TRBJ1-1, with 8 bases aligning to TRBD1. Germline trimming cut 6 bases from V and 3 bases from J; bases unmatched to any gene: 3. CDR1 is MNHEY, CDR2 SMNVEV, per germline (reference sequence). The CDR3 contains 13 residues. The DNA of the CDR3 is TGTGCCAGCAGGAAGGACAGGGACACTGAAGCTTTCTTT. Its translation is CASRKDRDTEAFF.

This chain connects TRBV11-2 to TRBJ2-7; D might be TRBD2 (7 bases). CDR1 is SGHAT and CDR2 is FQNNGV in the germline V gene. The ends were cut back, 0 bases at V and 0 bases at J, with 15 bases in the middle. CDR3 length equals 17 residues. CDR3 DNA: TGTGCCAGCAGCTTAGAGGGCCGGGGGGCGTACTCCTACGAGCAGTACTTC. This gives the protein CASSLEGRGAYSYEQYF.

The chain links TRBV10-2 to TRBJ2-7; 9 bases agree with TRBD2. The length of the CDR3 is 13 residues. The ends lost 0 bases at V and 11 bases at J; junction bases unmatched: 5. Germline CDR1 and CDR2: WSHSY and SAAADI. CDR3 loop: CASSESGRGGEYF. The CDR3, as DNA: TGCGCCAGCAGTGAGTCGGGGCGGGGGGGAGAGTACTTC.

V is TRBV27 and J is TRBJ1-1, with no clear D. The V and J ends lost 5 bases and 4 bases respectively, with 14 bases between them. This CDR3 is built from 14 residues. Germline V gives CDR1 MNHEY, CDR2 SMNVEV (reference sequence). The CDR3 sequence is CASSPHKESTEAFF. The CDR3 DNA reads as TGTGCCAGCAGTCCTCACAAGGAGAGCACTGAAGCTTTCTTT.

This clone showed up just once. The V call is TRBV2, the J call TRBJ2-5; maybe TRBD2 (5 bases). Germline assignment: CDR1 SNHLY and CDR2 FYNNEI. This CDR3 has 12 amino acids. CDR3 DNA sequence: TGTGCTAAAGGCGGGTCCCAAGAGACCCAGTACTTC. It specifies CAKGGSQETQYF.

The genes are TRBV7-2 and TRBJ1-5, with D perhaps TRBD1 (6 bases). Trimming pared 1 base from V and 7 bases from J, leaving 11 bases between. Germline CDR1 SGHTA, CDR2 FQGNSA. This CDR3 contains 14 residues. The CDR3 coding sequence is TGTGCCAGCAGCTTAGTTAGTGGGGGCCAGCCCCAGCATTTT. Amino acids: CASSLVSGGQPQHF. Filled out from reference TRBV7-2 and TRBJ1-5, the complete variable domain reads GAGVSQSPSNKVTEKGKDVELRCDPISGHTALYWYRQSLGQGLEFLIYFQGNSAPDKSGLPSDRFSAERTGGSVSTLTIQRTQQEDSAVYLCASSLVSGGQPQHFGDGTRLSIL.

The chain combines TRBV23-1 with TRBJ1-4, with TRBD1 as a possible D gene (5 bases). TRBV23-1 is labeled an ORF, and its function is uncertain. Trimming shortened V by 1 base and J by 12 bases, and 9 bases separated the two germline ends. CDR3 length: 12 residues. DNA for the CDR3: TGCGCCAGCAGTCAATTCAAGGGGCAACTGTTTTTT. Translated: CASSQFKGQLFF.

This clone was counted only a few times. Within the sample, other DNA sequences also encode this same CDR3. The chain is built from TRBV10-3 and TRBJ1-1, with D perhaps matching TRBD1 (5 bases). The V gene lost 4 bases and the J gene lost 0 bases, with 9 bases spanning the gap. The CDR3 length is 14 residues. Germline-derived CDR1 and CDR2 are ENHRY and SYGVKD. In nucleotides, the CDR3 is TGTGCCATCAGTGGGCAGGGCTTGAACACTGAAGCTTTCTTT. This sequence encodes CAISGQGLNTEAFF.

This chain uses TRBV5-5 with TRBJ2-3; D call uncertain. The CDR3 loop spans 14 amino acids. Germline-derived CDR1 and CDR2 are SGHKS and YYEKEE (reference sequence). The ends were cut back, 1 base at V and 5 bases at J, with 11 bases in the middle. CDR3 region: CASSLCGLGDTQYF. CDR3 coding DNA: TGTGCCAGCAGCTTGTGCGGTCTGGGAGATACGCAGTATTTT.

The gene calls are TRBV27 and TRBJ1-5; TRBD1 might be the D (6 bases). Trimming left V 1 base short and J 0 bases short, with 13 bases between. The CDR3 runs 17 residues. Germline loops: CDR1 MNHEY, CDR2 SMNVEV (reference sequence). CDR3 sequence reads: CASSLLGGEYSNQPQHF. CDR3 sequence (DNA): TGTGCCAGCAGTTTATTAGGGGGGGAGTATAGCAATCAGCCCCAGCATTTT.